Shown below are 18 T cell receptor beta chains from a single sample sequenced in a study of blood T cells in healthy people across ages. A second about 6 to 12 cycle PCR used barcoded and J-beta primers. TCRdb fed the 5' RACE reads into MiXCR, producing one record per CDR3 protein. This table holds just over 800,000 distinct CDR3 sequences, around two thirds found once. Specimen: blood. The source is a man aged 25-40 years in good health.

The genes are TRBV12-3 or TRBV12-4 and TRBJ2-7; a weak D match, TRBD1 (5 bases). The CDR3 runs to 17 residues. V was shortened by 0 bases and J by 0 bases, with 15 bases between the two germline ends. CDR3 coding DNA: TGTGCCAGCAGTTTAGCCAGACAGAGCCCGCTCTCCTACGAGCAGTACTTC. Translation gives CASSLARQSPLSYEQYF.

This clonotype was found a few times. CDR3 region: CSAREGGGGIQPQHF. Written as DNA, the CDR3 is TGCAGTGCTAGGGAGGGCGGGGGAGGAATTCAGCCCCAGCATTTT. V usage is TRBV20-1 and J usage is TRBJ1-5, with D perhaps matching TRBD1 (5 bases). The V end lost 3 bases, the J end lost 6 bases, and 18 bases lay between the germline ends. Germline V lookup: CDR1 DFQATT, CDR2 SNEGSKA (reference sequence). The length of the CDR3 is 15 residues.

This clonotype has at least ten counts. The chain carries TRBV7-2 and TRBJ2-1, with D unresolved. Germline V gene lookup returns CDR1 SGHTA and CDR2 FQGNSA. The CDR3 is 13 amino acids. Trimming shortened V by 2 bases and J by 7 bases, and 9 bases separated the two germline ends. The CDR3 reads CASSLKVSNEQFF. The CDR3 region has the DNA TGTGCCAGCAGCTTAAAGGTCTCAAATGAGCAGTTCTTC.

The chain employs TRBV12-3 or TRBV12-4 and TRBJ1-1; no reliable D call. The CDR3 sequence is 14 residues long. Trimming removed 3 bases from V and 3 bases from J, with 11 bases in between. For the CDR3, the DNA is TGTGCCAGCAGTTTTGGGCGACGGGACACTGAAGCTTTCTTT. This codes for CASSFGRRDTEAFF.

As regards this clonotype: Since a much larger clone is just one base distant, this may be a read error. The chain links TRBV10-3 to TRBJ1-6; no clear D. Trimming removed 2 bases from V and 9 bases from J, with 14 bases in between. Germline V lookup: CDR1 ENHRY, CDR2 SYGVKD. This CDR3 spans 15 amino acids. The CDR3 spells CAISENRGGGSPLHF. The CDR3, as DNA: TGTGCCATCAGTGAGAATCGGGGAGGAGGTTCACCCCTCCACTTT.

This chain joins TRBV5-1 and TRBJ2-5; D not certain. The CDR3 is made up of 14 amino acids. Germline CDR1 reads SGHRS; CDR2 reads YFSETQ. Trimming removed 5 bases from V and 5 bases from J, with 16 bases in between. The CDR3 loop is CASREGARVETQYF. In DNA form, the CDR3 reads TGCGCCAGCAGGGAAGGCGCTAGGGTTGAGACCCAGTACTTC.

This chain links TRBV28 with TRBJ2-7, with D uncertain. Per germline, CDR1 MDHEN and CDR2 SYDVKM. V dropped 7 bases and J dropped 3 bases, with 16 bases sitting between them. This CDR3 contains 14 residues. The CDR3 protein is CASNLRTWGYEQYF. The CDR3, as DNA: TGTGCCAGCAACCTCAGAACCTGGGGCTACGAGCAGTACTTC. Based on the CDR3 plus reference TRBV28 and TRBJ2-7, the full variable domain is DVKVTQSSRYLVKRTGEKVFLECVQDMDHENMFWYRQDPGLGLRLIYFSYDVKMKEKGDIPEGYSVSREKKERFSLILESASTNQTSMYLCASNLRTWGYEQYFGPGTRLTVT.

CDR3 sequence: CSAQGPRQGNTEAFF. CDR3 sequence (DNA): TGCAGTGCTCAAGGCCCCCGACAGGGAAACACTGAAGCTTTCTTT. The J gene is TRBJ1-1, the V gene TRBV20-1, with TRBD1 matching 7 bases. Per the germline V gene, CDR1 is DFQATT and CDR2 is SNEGSKA (reference sequence). J lost 2 bases, V lost 5 bases, and 11 bases had no gene match. The CDR3 contains 15 residues.

This clonotype was recorded a few times. This chain joins TRBV4-3 and TRBJ2-7, with a weak D call TRBD2 (5 bases). This CDR3 region has 15 residues. V lost 3 bases and J lost 8, with 20 bases in between. The germline CDR1 and CDR2 sequences are LGHNA and YSLEER. CDR3 protein: CASSQAAPFGMKQYF. In DNA form, the CDR3 reads TGCGCCAGCAGCCAGGCAGCTCCGTTCGGGATGAAGCAGTACTTC.

The V gene is TRBV14, the J gene TRBJ2-7; D may be TRBD1 (6 bases). The CDR3 covers 13 residues. CDR1 and CDR2 (germline): SGHDN, FVKESK. V lost 5 bases, J lost 2 bases, and 10 bases lay in between. This CDR3 reads CASSNGDTYEQYF. In DNA, the CDR3 is TGTGCCAGCAGCAATGGGGACACCTACGAGCAGTACTTC.

This clonotype was found once. The gene calls are TRBV20-1 and TRBJ2-5; D may correspond to TRBD1 or TRBD2 (5 bases each). Germline CDR1 reads DFQATT; CDR2 reads SNEGSKA (reference sequence). V lost 6 bases and J 4 bases, leaving 21 bases between the germline ends. This CDR3 contains 15 residues. The CDR3 nucleotides read TGCAGTGCGGAAGTCCCGGGACGGTACCTAGAGACCCAGTACTTC. It specifies CSAEVPGRYLETQYF.

The J gene is TRBJ2-7, the V gene TRBV7-9; 7 positions agree with TRBD2. Germline V gene lookup returns CDR1 SEHNR and CDR2 FQNEAQ (reference sequence). V shed 6 bases and J 1 base; nucleotides not matched to a gene: 9. The CDR3 runs 15 residues. CDR3 loop: CASRGYGGGSYEQYF. CDR3 bases: TGTGCCAGCAGAGGCTACGGCGGGGGTTCCTACGAGCAGTACTTC.

This clonotype was recorded many times. The CDR3 here is CASSLSGQQQFF. The CDR3 bases are TGTGCCAGCAGCTTATCGGGACAGCAACAGTTCTTC. The rearrangement links TRBV7-2 to TRBJ2-1; 7 nucleotides match TRBD1. V was clipped by 2 bases and J by 13 bases; unmatched bases: 5. Germline CDR1 is SGHTA and CDR2 is FQGNSA. The CDR3 loop spans 12 amino acids.

The V call is TRBV4-3, the J call TRBJ2-4, with D hard to call. V lost 0 bases and J 2 bases, leaving 14 bases between the germline ends. The CDR3 has 17 amino acids. Germline CDR1 reads LGHNA; CDR2 reads YSLEER. The CDR3 spells CASSQEESHGTKNIQYF. The DNA of the CDR3 is TGCGCCAGCAGCCAAGAGGAGTCGCATGGAACCAAAAACATTCAGTACTTC.

This clonotype was picked up many times. This may arise from a read error, as a much more abundant clone is one base away. J is TRBJ2-5 and V is TRBV7-9, with a tentative D call TRBD1 (6 bases). Germline V gene data show CDR1 as SEHNR and CDR2 as FQNEAQ (reference sequence). The CDR3 has 17 residues. Trimming pared 6 bases from V and 11 bases from J, leaving 31 bases between. The CDR3 loop is CASSHGQTGRTYNEQYF. CDR3 DNA sequence: TGTGCCAGCAGTCACGGACAGACCGGCAGAACGTACAATGAGCAGTACTTC.

The V gene is TRBV18, the J gene TRBJ2-6; maybe TRBD1 (5 bases). Trimming left V 0 bases short and J 2 bases short, with 5 bases between. The CDR3 is 15 residues long. CDR1 is KGHSH and CDR2 is LQKENI in the germline V gene. The CDR3 sequence is CASSPPTAGANVLTF. The CDR3 nucleotides read TGTGCCAGCTCACCACCGACAGCTGGGGCCAACGTCCTGACTTTC.

The CDR3 spells CASSPSESIEQFF. In nucleotides, the CDR3 is TGTGCCAGCAGCCCATCGGAGTCGATTGAGCAGTTCTTC. This sequence joins TRBV3-1 and TRBJ2-1; no definite D call. This CDR3 has 13 residues. Deletions cut 4 bases from V and 9 bases from J, with 13 bases between. The germline gives CDR1 LGHDT, CDR2 YNNKEL (reference sequence).

This clonotype was detected only a few times. The rearrangement uses TRBV29-1 and TRBJ2-6; 9 nucleotides align to TRBD1. Germline loops: CDR1 SQVTM, CDR2 ANQGSEA. With V trimmed by 3 bases and J by 0 bases, 6 bases remained unmatched. This CDR3 has 17 residues. The CDR3, as DNA: TGCAGCGTTGATACCGGGACAGGGAGCTCTGGGGCCAACGTCCTGACTTTC. This sequence encodes CSVDTGTGSSGANVLTF. Together with reference TRBV29-1 and TRBJ2-6, the CDR3 gives the full variable domain: SAVISQKPSRDICQRGTSLTIQCQVDSQVTMMFWYRQQPGQSLTLIATANQGSEATYESGFVIDKFPISRPNLTFSTLTVSNMSPEDSSIYLCSVDTGTGSSGANVLTFGAGSRLTVL.